What follows are 25 T cell receptor beta chains derived from one specimen sequenced in a study of T cells after yellow fever vaccination. TCRdb independently ran MiXCR on the 5' RACE reads; one entry per CDR3 protein. The sample yields 300,000 to 400,000 distinct CDR3 sequences, about 10% seen once. This specimen consisted of CD4+ T cells sorted from PBMCs, obtained 45 days after the yellow fever booster vaccination. The receptors were sampled from a man between 18 and 35 years old who received the YFV17D yellow fever vaccine.

The chain employs TRBV9 and TRBJ2-1; D is tentatively TRBD1 or TRBD2 (5 bases each). This CDR3 spans 15 amino acids. CDR1 is SGDLS, CDR2 YYNGEE, per germline. V was trimmed by 0 bases and J by 5 bases, leaving 12 bases between them. CDR3 amino acids: CASSVASGAHNEQFF. The CDR3 DNA is TGTGCCAGCAGCGTAGCATCCGGGGCCCACAATGAGCAGTTCTTC.

The chain employs TRBV20-1 and TRBJ2-4; weak D call: TRBD1 (6 bases). The CDR3 is made up of 13 amino acids. Germline V gene data show CDR1 as DFQATT and CDR2 as SNEGSKA (reference sequence). Trimming pared 0 bases from V and 6 bases from J, leaving 9 bases between. The CDR3 DNA is TGCAGTGCTAGAGATATAGGGGGAAACATTCAGTACTTC. Translated, it gives CSARDIGGNIQYF.

The chain carries TRBV7-2 and TRBJ2-7; D unresolved. The CDR3 is 15 residues long. Germline V gene sequence: CDR1 SGHTA, CDR2 FQGNSA. V dropped 5 bases and J dropped 3 bases, with 17 bases sitting between them. The DNA for the CDR3 is TGTGCCAGCAGCCTGGCCCTCGGACGGAACTACGAGCAGTACTTC. It encodes CASSLALGRNYEQYF.

This clonotype was picked up a small number of times. The chain uses TRBV18 and TRBJ2-3, with 8 bases identical to TRBD1. The CDR3 has 15 residues. Germline V gene sequence: CDR1 KGHSH, CDR2 LQKENI. Trimming took 3 bases from V and 6 from J; bases not matched to a gene: 8. The CDR3 reads CASSPTGGPEDTQYF. The CDR3 region has the DNA TGTGCCAGCTCACCCACAGGGGGACCTGAGGATACGCAGTATTTT.

The gene calls are TRBV12-5 and TRBJ2-7; 7 nucleotides match TRBD1. This CDR3 spans 14 amino acids. J was trimmed by 6 bases and V by 3 bases; bases with no gene match: 8. CDR1 LGHNT and CDR2 FRNRAP come from the germline V gene. CDR3 DNA sequence: TGTGCTAGTGGTTTCAACAGGGGAGCCTCCGAGCAGTACTTC. Its protein product is CASGFNRGASEQYF.

Of note for this clonotype: An end of the junction does not agree with germline; a read error may underlie this. The CDR3 sequence is CASSPNRVGANVLTF. Here the CDR3 DNA reads TGTGCTAGCAGCCCGAACAGGGTTGGGGCCAACGTCCTGACTTTC. The V and J genes are TRBV7-7 and TRBJ2-6, with a possible D match to TRBD1 (6 bases). Germline loops: CDR1 SSHAT, CDR2 FNYEAQ (reference sequence). The CDR3 is made up of 15 amino acids.

CDR3 region: CASSHLPAGSGANVLTF. CDR3 DNA: TGTGCCAGCAGCCATCTCCCAGCAGGATCTGGGGCCAACGTCCTGACTTTC. The rearrangement joins TRBV6-2 or TRBV6-3 to TRBJ2-6; D gene unclear. Germline V lookup: CDR1 MNHEY, CDR2 SVGEGT. The CDR3 has 17 amino acids. The ends were cut back, 6 bases at V and 1 base at J, with 16 bases in the middle.

The rearrangement uses TRBV2 and TRBJ1-1, with TRBD1 matching over 8 bases. CDR1 is SNHLY and CDR2 is FYNNEI in the germline V gene. The V segment lost 11 bases and the J segment 3 bases; nucleotides outside the gene matches: 8. The CDR3 extends over 13 amino acids. The CDR3 DNA is TGTGCCGGCTCGACAGGGGAGGACACTGAAGCTTTCTTT. Amino acids: CAGSTGEDTEAFF. Based on the CDR3 plus reference TRBV2 and TRBJ1-1, the full variable domain is EPEVTQTPSHQVTQMGQEVILRCVPISNHLYFYWYRQILGQKVEFLVSFYNNEISEKSEIFDDQFSVERPDGSNFTLKIRSTKLEDSAMYFCAGSTGEDTEAFFGQGTRLTVV.

The genes are TRBV5-1 and TRBJ2-3; possibly TRBD1 or TRBD2 for D (7 bases each). This CDR3 spans 15 amino acids. Trimming stripped 4 bases from V and 4 bases from J, with 16 bases between. Germline loops: CDR1 SGHRS, CDR2 YFSETQ. Written as DNA, the CDR3 is TGCGCCAGCAGCGAGACAGGGAGGGTAGCAGATACGCAGTATTTT. It translates to CASSETGRVADTQYF.

In this sample, this clonotype turned up a few times. CDR3 nucleotides: TGCGCCAGCAGATATGACAGGTTGGTTTCACCCCTCCACTTT. Amino acid sequence: CASRYDRLVSPLHF. This sequence joins TRBV5-1 and TRBJ1-6, with D tentatively TRBD1 (6 bases). CDR1 and CDR2 from the germline V gene are SGHRS and YFSETQ. This CDR3 has 14 residues. Deletions cut 5 bases from V and 9 bases from J, with 15 bases between.

This clonotype has a count of ten or more. This chain links TRBV28 with TRBJ2-3, with 8 bases fitting TRBD2. J was trimmed by 1 base and V by 3 bases; bases with no gene match: 6. The CDR3 is made up of 16 amino acids. Germline CDR1 reads MDHEN; CDR2 reads SYDVKM. The DNA of the CDR3 is TGTGCCAGCAGTTTGGGGTCAGCGGGGGGCACAGATACGCAGTATTTT. This translates into CASSLGSAGGTDTQYF.

This clonotype was observed a handful of times. The V call is TRBV5-4, the J call TRBJ2-5; D perhaps matches TRBD2 (5 bases). The CDR3 has 17 amino acids. V shed 0 bases and J shed 1 base, with 16 bases lying between them. Germline V lookup: CDR1 SGHNT, CDR2 YYREEE (reference sequence). For the CDR3, the DNA is TGTGCCAGCAGCTTGGAAGGCAGCGGATCCTTCCAAGAGACCCAGTACTTC. It is translated as CASSLEGSGSFQETQYF.

CDR3 residues: CSARGDRTNQYF. The CDR3 DNA sequence: TGCAGTGCTAGAGGGGACAGGACGAACCAGTACTTC. This chain connects TRBV20-1 to TRBJ2-5; 8 bases map to TRBD1. The CDR3 consists of 12 residues. The germline CDR1 and CDR2 sequences are DFQATT and SNEGSKA (reference sequence). With 1 base clipped from V and 10 bases from J, the junction kept 5 bases outside the gene matches.

The CDR3 bases are TGTGCCAGCAGCCAAAACTCGCGAGGCTACACCTTC. It encodes CASSQNSRGYTF. The J gene is TRBJ1-2, the V gene TRBV3-1; no firm D call. The CDR3 is 12 amino acids. CDR1 and CDR2 from the germline V gene are LGHDT and YNNKEL (reference sequence). The ends were cut back, 2 bases at V and 8 bases at J, with 9 bases in the middle.

The rearrangement uses TRBV20-1 and TRBJ2-5; D is perhaps TRBD2 (7 bases). V was trimmed by 5 bases and J by 5 bases, leaving 18 bases between them. The CDR3 is 14 amino acids. Germline CDR1 DFQATT, CDR2 SNEGSKA (reference sequence). The CDR3 spells CSAPWGGALETQYF. For the CDR3, the DNA is TGCAGTGCTCCCTGGGGGGGGGCCCTGGAGACCCAGTACTTC.

The table lists this clonotype with a few counts. This chain uses TRBV12-3 or TRBV12-4 with TRBJ2-3; no definite D call. V lost 2 bases to trimming and J lost 5 bases, with 8 bases between them. The CDR3 runs 13 residues. The CDR3: CASSLMVGDTQYF. In DNA form, the CDR3 reads TGTGCCAGCAGTTTAATGGTGGGAGATACGCAGTATTTT.

Ten or more counts support this clonotype. The chain is built from TRBV12-3 or TRBV12-4 and TRBJ1-1; D may be TRBD1 (5 bases). The ends were cut back, 2 bases at V and 3 bases at J, with 10 bases in the middle. The length of the CDR3 is 14 residues. Here the CDR3 DNA reads TGTGCCAGCAGTTTATCGGTGGGGGACACTGAAGCTTTCTTT. Protein: CASSLSVGDTEAFF.

In this sample, this clonotype turned up many times. The chain employs TRBV5-1 and TRBJ1-1; no reliable D call. V lost 5 bases and J lost 1, with 9 bases in between. The CDR3 runs 13 residues. Germline V gives CDR1 SGHRS, CDR2 YFSETQ. Here the CDR3 reads CASSKQTNTEAFF. The CDR3 bases are TGCGCCAGCAGTAAACAGACGAACACTGAAGCTTTCTTT.

This clonotype was detected only a few times. V is TRBV25-1 and J is TRBJ2-5; D unclear. The germline V and J ends were trimmed by 2 bases and 2 bases, with 9 bases remaining between them. The CDR3 is 14 residues long. The germline V gene has CDR1 MGHDK and CDR2 SYGVNS. CDR3 residues: CASSENWDQETQYF. In nucleotides, the CDR3 is TGTGCCAGCAGTGAAAATTGGGATCAAGAGACCCAGTACTTC.

The J gene is TRBJ2-3, the V gene TRBV7-3; D is perhaps TRBD1 (6 bases). Trimming took 5 bases from V and 2 from J, leaving 17 bases between them. Germline lookup yields CDR1 SGHTA and CDR2 FQGTGA. This CDR3 spans 16 amino acids. The CDR3 loop is CASSPMAGTSTDTQYF. The CDR3 DNA is TGTGCCAGCAGCCCGATGGCCGGGACATCCACAGATACGCAGTATTTT.

This chain uses TRBV5-6 with TRBJ2-7, with no clear D. V lost 0 bases to trimming and J lost 3 bases, with 4 bases between them. The CDR3 extends over 12 amino acids. Per the germline V gene, CDR1 is SGHDT and CDR2 is YYEEEE. The CDR3 DNA follows: TGTGCCAGCAGCTTGGGAGTCTACGAGCAGTACGTC. Encoded protein: CASSLGVYEQYV.

The CDR3 loop is CATAAGAPNEQYF. CDR3 in DNA: TGTGCCACCGCCGCCGGGGCTCCCAACGAGCAGTACTTC. The genes are TRBV7-2 and TRBJ2-7, with D perhaps assigned TRBD1 or TRBD2 (5 bases each). Looked up from germline, CDR1 is SGHTA and CDR2 is FQGNSA. The CDR3 runs 13 residues. Trimming removed 10 bases at V and 5 bases at J, with 18 bases between.

The J gene is TRBJ2-7, the V gene TRBV12-3 or TRBV12-4; D may be TRBD1 (7 bases). V was cut by 3 bases and J by 6 bases, with 12 bases left in between. The CDR3 runs to 13 residues. The CDR3 loop reads CASSFRQGGEQYF. The CDR3 bases are TGTGCCAGCAGTTTTCGACAGGGAGGCGAGCAGTACTTC.

The V gene is TRBV2, the J gene TRBJ1-6; D possibly corresponds to TRBD1 (6 bases). CDR3 size: 14 residues. Germline V gene sequence: CDR1 SNHLY, CDR2 FYNNEI. Trimming shortened V by 6 bases and J by 7 bases, and 13 bases separated the two germline ends. The CDR3 here is CASRARGGNSPLHF. In DNA form, the CDR3 reads TGTGCCAGCAGGGCCAGGGGTGGGAATTCACCCCTCCACTTT.

There are a few counts of this clonotype. The genes are TRBV20-1 and TRBJ1-5, with D perhaps TRBD1 (6 bases). Trimming left V 5 bases short and J 5 bases short, with 13 bases between. Germline V gene data show CDR1 as DFQATT and CDR2 as SNEGSKA (reference sequence). The CDR3 has 13 amino acids. CDR3 loop: CSAWTAPHQPQHF. The CDR3 DNA reads as TGCAGTGCTTGGACAGCACCTCATCAGCCCCAGCATTTT.